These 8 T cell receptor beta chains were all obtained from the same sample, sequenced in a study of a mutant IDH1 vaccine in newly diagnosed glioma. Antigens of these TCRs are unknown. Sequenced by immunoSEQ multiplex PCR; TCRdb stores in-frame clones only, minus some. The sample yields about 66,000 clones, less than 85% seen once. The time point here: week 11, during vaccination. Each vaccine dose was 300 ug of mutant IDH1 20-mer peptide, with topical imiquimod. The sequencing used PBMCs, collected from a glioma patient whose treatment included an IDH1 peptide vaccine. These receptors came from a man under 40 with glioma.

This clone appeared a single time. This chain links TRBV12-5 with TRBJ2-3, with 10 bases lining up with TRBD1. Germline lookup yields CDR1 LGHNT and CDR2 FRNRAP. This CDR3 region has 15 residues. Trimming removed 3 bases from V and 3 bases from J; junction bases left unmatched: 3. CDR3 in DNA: TGTGCTAGTGGTTTAGACAGGGGGCGGACAGATACGCAGTATTTT. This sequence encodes CASGLDRGRTDTQYF.

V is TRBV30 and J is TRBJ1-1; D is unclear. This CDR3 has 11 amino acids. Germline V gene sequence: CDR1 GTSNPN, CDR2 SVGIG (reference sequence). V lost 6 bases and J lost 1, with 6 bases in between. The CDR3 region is CACLPNTEAFF. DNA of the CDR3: TGTGCCTGCCTCCCGAACACTGAAGCTTTCTTT.

The CDR3 spells CASSEWFPETGNTIYF. DNA for the CDR3: TGTGCCAGCAGTGAATGGTTCCCAGAGACTGGAAACACCATATATTTT. The gene calls are TRBV6-1 and TRBJ1-3, with D uncertain. This CDR3 region has 16 residues. Trimming left V 2 bases short and J 2 bases short, with 13 bases between. CDR1 and CDR2 (germline): MNHNS, SASEGT.

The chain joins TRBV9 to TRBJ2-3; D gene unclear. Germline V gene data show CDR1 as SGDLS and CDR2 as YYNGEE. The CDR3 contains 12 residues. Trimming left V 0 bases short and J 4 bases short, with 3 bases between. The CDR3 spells CASSVGPDTQYF. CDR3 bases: TGTGCCAGCAGCGTAGGACCAGATACGCAGTATTTT.

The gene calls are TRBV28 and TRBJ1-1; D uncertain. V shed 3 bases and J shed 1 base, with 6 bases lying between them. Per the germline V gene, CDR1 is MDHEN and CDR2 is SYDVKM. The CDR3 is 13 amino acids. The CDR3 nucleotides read TGTGCCAGCAGTTTCCACCGGAACACTGAAGCTTTCTTT. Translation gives CASSFHRNTEAFF.

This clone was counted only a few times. Here the CDR3 reads CAWNEHPNQPQHF. The CDR3 DNA sequence: TGTGCCTGGAACGAACATCCCAATCAGCCCCAGCATTTT. The gene calls are TRBV30 and TRBJ1-5, with D unresolved. Germline V gives CDR1 GTSNPN, CDR2 SVGIG (reference sequence). Trimming shortened V by 4 bases and J by 3 bases, and 10 bases separated the two germline ends. This CDR3 is 13 amino acids long.

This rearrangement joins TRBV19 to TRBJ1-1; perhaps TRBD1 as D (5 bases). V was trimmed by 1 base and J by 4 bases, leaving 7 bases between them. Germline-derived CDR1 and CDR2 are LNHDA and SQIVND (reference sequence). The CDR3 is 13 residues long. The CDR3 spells CASSIGGLTEAFF. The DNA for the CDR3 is TGTGCCAGTAGTATAGGGGGACTCACTGAAGCTTTCTTT.

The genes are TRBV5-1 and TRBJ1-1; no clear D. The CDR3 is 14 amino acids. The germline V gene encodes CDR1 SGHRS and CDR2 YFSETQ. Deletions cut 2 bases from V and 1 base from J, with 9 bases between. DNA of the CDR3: TGCGCCAGCAGCTTCGGCGCGGGGAACACTGAAGCTTTCTTT. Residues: CASSFGAGNTEAFF.